There are many counts of the clone carrying this TCR beta chain. Its antigen is undetermined. These data belong to a study of spatial heterogeneity in lung cancer. Study information: Raw sequencing reads included, on average, more than ten appearances of each unique TCR and UMI combination. Findings of the study overall: Coverage estimated for tumor T cells reached about 6.5% for alpha chains and approximately 12% for beta chains. Counts of expanded alpha and beta TCRs within tumors tracked the tumor nonsynonymous mutation count.

TCRdb redid the calling of the 5' RACE reads with MiXCR, one entry per CDR3 protein. Altogether 15,000 to 20,000 distinct CDR3 sequences are present, 5.5% to 8% being singletons, with the ten largest covering roughly 3.7%. CDR1 is LGHNA, CDR2 YNFKEQ, per germline. The V gene lost 1 base and the J gene lost 3 bases, with 13 bases spanning the gap. The CDR3 has 16 residues. Regarding time point: sample taken at primary tumor resection. Whole RNA came from tumor, nontumor lung or frozen PBMC and was sequenced without being sorted. The sequence derives from a female donor with early-stage non-small cell lung cancer. Here the sequenced sample was lung tumor tissue, taken at surgery. This sequence joins TRBV4-2 and TRBJ2-1, with TRBD2 as a possible D gene (5 bases). The chain's CDR3 is CASSQGKADGYNEQFF. CDR3 sequence (DNA): TGTGCCAGCAGCCAAGGTAAAGCGGACGGCTACAATGAGCAGTTCTTC.